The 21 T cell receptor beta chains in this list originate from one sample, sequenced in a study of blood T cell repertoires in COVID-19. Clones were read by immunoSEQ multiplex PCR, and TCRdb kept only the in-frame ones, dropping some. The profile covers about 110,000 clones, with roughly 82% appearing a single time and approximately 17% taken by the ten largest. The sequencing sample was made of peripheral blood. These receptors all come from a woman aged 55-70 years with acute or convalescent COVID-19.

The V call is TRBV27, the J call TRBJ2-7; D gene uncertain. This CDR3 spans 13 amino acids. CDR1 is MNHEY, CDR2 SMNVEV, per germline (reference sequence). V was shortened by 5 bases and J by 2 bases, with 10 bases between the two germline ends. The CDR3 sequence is CASSTVPTYEQYF. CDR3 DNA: TGTGCCAGCAGTACGGTCCCTACCTACGAGCAGTACTTC.

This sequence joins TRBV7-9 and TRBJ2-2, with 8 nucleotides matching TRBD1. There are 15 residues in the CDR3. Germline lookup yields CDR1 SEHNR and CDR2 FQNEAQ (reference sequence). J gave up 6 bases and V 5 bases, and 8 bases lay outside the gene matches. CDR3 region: CASSDTTGDPGELFF. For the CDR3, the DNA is TGTGCCAGCAGCGATACGACAGGGGACCCCGGGGAGCTGTTTTTT.

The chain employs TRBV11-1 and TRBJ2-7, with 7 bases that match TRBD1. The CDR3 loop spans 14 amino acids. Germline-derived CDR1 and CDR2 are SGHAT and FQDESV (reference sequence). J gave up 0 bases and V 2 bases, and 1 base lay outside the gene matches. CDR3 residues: CASSLNRGSYEQYF. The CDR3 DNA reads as TGTGCCAGCAGCTTAAACAGGGGCTCCTACGAGCAGTACTTC.

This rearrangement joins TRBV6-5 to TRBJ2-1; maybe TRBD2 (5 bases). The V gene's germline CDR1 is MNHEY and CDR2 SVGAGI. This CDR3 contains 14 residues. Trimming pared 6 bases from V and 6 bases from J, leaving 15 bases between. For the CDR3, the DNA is TGTGCCAGCAGGTCCCTCGGGATACTCAATGAGCAGTTCTTC. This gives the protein CASRSLGILNEQFF.

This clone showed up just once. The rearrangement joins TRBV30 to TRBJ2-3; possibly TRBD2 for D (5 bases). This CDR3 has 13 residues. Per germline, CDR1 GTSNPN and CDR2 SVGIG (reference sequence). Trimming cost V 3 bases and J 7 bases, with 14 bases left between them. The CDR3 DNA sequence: TGTGCCTGGAGCCGAGAAGGAGGACATACGCAGTATTTT. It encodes CAWSREGGHTQYF.

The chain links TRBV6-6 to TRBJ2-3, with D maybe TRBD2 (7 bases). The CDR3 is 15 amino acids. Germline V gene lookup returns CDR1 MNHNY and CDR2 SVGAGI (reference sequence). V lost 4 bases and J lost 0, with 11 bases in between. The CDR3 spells CASSSRGGSTDTQYF. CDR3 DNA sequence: TGTGCCAGCAGTTCCCGCGGGGGCAGCACAGATACGCAGTATTTT.

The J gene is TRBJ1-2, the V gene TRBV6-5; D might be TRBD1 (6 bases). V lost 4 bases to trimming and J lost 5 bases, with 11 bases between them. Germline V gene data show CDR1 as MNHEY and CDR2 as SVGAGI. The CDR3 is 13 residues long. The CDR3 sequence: CASSWGTLYGYTF. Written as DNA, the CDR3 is TGTGCCAGCAGTTGGGGGACACTGTATGGCTACACCTTC.

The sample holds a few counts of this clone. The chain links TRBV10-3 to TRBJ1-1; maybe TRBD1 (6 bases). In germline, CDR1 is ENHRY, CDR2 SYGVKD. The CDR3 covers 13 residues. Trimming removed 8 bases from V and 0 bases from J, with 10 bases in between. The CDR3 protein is CAICTGLNTEAFF. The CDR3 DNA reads TGTGCCATCTGTACAGGGCTGAACACTGAAGCTTTCTTT.

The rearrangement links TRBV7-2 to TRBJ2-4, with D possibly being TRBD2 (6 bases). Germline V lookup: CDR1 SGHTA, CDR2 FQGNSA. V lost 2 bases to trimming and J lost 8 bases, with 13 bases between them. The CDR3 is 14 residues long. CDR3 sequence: CASSLTLGGYIQYF. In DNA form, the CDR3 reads TGTGCCAGCAGCTTAACGTTGGGGGGTTACATTCAGTACTTC.

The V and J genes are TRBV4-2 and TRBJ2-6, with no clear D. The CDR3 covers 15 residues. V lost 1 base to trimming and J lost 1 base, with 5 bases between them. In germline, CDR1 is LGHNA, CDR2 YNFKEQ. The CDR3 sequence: CASSQVQSGANVLTF. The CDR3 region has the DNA TGTGCCAGCAGCCAAGTACAGTCTGGGGCCAACGTCCTGACTTTC.

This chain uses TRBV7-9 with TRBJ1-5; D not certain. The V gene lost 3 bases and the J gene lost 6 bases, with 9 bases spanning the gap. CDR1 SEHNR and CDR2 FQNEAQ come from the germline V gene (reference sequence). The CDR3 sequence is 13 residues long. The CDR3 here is CASSFGVRQPQHF. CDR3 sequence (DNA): TGTGCCAGCAGCTTCGGGGTACGTCAGCCCCAGCATTTT.

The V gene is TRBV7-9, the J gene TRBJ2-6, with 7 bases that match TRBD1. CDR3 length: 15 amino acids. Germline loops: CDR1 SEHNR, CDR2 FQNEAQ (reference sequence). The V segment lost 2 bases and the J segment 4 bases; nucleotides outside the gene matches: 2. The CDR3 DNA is TGTGCCAGCAGCTTAACAGGGGTGGGGGCCAACGTCCTGACTTTC. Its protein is CASSLTGVGANVLTF.

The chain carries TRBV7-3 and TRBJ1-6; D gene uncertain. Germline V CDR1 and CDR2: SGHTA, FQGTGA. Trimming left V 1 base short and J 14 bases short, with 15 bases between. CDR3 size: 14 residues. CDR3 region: CASSLRADSLTLHF. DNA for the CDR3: TGTGCCAGCAGCTTAAGGGCAGATTCTCTCACCCTCCACTTT. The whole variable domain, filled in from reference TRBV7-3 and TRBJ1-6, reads GAGVSQTPSNKVTEKGKYVELRCDPISGHTALYWYRQSLGQGPEFLIYFQGTGAADDSGLPNDRFFAVRPEGSVSTLKIQRTERGDSAVYLCASSLRADSLTLHFGNGTRLTVT.

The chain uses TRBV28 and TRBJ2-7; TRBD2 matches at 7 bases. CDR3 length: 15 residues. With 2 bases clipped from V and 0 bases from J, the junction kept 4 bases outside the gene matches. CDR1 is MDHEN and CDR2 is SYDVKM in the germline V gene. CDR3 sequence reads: CASSLASGHSYEQYF. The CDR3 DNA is TGTGCCAGCAGTTTAGCTAGCGGTCACTCCTACGAGCAGTACTTC.

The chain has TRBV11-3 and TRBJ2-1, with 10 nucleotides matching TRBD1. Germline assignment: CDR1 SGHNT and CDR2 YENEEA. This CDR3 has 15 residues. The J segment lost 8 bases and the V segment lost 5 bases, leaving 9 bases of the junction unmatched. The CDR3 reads CASSPNRDRGYEQFF. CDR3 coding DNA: TGTGCCAGCAGCCCAAACCGGGACAGGGGTTATGAGCAGTTCTTC.

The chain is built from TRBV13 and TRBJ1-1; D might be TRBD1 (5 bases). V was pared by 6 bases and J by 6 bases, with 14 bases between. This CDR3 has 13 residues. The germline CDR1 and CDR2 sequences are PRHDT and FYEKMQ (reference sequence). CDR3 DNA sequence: TGTGCCAGCAGTTATGGAACAGGAGCTGAAGCTTTCTTT. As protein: CASSYGTGAEAFF.

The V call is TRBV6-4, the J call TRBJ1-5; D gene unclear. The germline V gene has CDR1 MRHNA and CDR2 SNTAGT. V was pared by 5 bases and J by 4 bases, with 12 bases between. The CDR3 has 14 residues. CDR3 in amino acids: CASSFRGGNQPQHF. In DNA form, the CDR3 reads TGTGCCAGCAGTTTCCGGGGTGGGAATCAGCCCCAGCATTTT.

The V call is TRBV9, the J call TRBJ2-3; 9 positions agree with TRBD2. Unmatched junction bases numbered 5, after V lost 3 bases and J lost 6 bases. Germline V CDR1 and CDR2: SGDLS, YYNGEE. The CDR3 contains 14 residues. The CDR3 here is CASSGTSVEDTQYF. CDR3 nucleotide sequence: TGTGCCAGCAGCGGGACTAGCGTAGAGGATACGCAGTATTTT.

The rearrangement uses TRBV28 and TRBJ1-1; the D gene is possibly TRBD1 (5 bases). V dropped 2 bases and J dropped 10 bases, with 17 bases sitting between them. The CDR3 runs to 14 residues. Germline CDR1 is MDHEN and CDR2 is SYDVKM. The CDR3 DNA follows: TGTGCCAGCAGTTTACCCGGGACTAGTCCTGGAGCTTTCTTT. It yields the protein CASSLPGTSPGAFF.

The CDR3 reads CASGLVLQGNSNQPQHF. The CDR3 DNA sequence: TGTGCTAGTGGTTTGGTGCTACAGGGAAATAGCAATCAGCCCCAGCATTTT. The rearrangement joins TRBV12-5 to TRBJ1-5, with D tentatively TRBD1 (6 bases). Between the trimmed V and J ends, which lost 0 bases and 0 bases, there was a span of 12 bases. This CDR3 spans 17 amino acids. Germline V gene sequence: CDR1 LGHNT, CDR2 FRNRAP.

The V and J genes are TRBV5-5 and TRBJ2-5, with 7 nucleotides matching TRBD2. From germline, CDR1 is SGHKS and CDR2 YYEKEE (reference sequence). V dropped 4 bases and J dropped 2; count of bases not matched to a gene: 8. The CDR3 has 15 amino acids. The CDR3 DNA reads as TGTGCCAGCAGCCCCGGGGAGGGGAGACAAGAGACCCAGTACTTC. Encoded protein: CASSPGEGRQETQYF.